The 4 T cell receptor beta chains listed next were all sequenced from one sample in a study of T cell responses to AZD1222 COVID-19 vaccine. Profiled with immunoSEQ multiplex PCR; TCRdb holds only in-frame clones, not every one. The sample lists 110,000 or so clones, roughly 84% occurring once. The specimen was peripheral blood, collected on day 0 of AZD1222 vaccination. Receptors were obtained from an adult in good health.

The V call is TRBV6-1, the J call TRBJ1-1, with D uncertain. CDR3 length: 14 amino acids. V lost 2 bases and J lost 6, with 13 bases in between. The germline V gene encodes CDR1 MNHNS and CDR2 SASEGT. The CDR3 loop reads CASSEIPGGSEAFF. In nucleotides, the CDR3 is TGTGCCAGCAGTGAAATCCCAGGAGGTTCTGAAGCTTTCTTT.

CDR3 region: CASGRFGTDTQYF. The CDR3 DNA sequence: TGCGCCAGCGGTCGCTTCGGCACAGATACGCAGTATTTT. The chain has TRBV5-1 and TRBJ2-3; D gene unclear. In germline, CDR1 is SGHRS, CDR2 YFSETQ. The length of the CDR3 is 13 residues. V lost 7 bases, J lost 1 base, and 10 bases lay in between. Full variable domain (remainder filled in from reference TRBV5-1 and TRBJ2-3): KAGVTQTPRYLIKTRGQQVTLSCSPISGHRSVSWYQQTPGQGLQFLFEYFSETQRNKGNFPGRFSGRQFSNSRSEMNVSTLELGDSALYLCASGRFGTDTQYFGPGTRLTVL.

The sample holds one count of this clone. The rearrangement joins TRBV18 to TRBJ2-1, with 9 bases that match TRBD1. The CDR3 covers 13 residues. V lost 3 bases and J lost 9; bases outside the gene matches: 3. Germline V gene data show CDR1 as KGHSH and CDR2 as LQKENI. DNA for the CDR3: TGTGCCAGCTCACCTGGACAGGGGAGTGAGCAGTTCTTC. This codes for CASSPGQGSEQFF.

This rearrangement joins TRBV2 to TRBJ2-5; no definite D call. Germline CDR1 is SNHLY and CDR2 is FYNNEI. The CDR3 contains 13 residues. V dropped 3 bases and J dropped 5 bases, with 10 bases sitting between them. The CDR3 sequence is CASSELSRETQYF. In nucleotides, the CDR3 is TGTGCCAGCAGTGAGCTCTCCCGGGAGACCCAGTACTTC.